This record concerns one T cell receptor beta chain sequence. The antigen is unknown. The data derive from a study of cytomegalovirus exposure and HLA in healthy donors. Overall study context: Tens of millions of unique TCRs, all from HLA-typed donors, were included in an early release of the data. Findings and limits, study-wide: A later analysis reportedly identified an Asian-associated ancestry cluster as carrying fewer N-insertions than the roughly 670-donor mean.

The PCR employed 60 Vbeta primers together with 13 Jbeta primers. Libraries were prepared by immunoSEQ multiplex PCR; TCRdb keeps only in-frame clonotypes and omits some of them. The sample carries 100,000 to 150,000 clones, roughly four fifths recorded once. Source material: PBMCs. This TCR came from a woman in her fifties or sixties in good health and CMV-seropositive.

The CDR3 here is CASNGTGRVRGYTF. CDR3 sequence (DNA): TGTGCCAGCAATGGAACAGGGAGGGTTCGTGGCTACACCTTC. This chain uses TRBV6-1 with TRBJ1-2, with D perhaps TRBD1 (6 bases). The CDR3 is made up of 14 amino acids. V was clipped by 7 bases and J by 7 bases, with 19 bases between them. Germline CDR1 MNHNS, CDR2 SASEGT.